This T cell receptor (beta chain) emerged from a study of T cell repertoires in cytomegalovirus infection (dated by TCRdb to 2018 to 2020). Concerning the study at large: Because public TCR beta signatures pointed to carriage of CMV infection together with the matching HLA type, the HLA type of each donor mattered for the analysis. Study-wide findings and limitations: The ex vivo response was dominated by HLA-C-restricted CMV-specific TCR beta clonotypes, and the single most frequent clonotype in two of eight donors was supplied by these HLA-C-restricted clonotypes. In both this cohort and an independent cohort of 300 to 450 donors, the cumulative frequency of public TCR beta family members distinguished carriers of CMV infection plus the relevant HLA type.

V sheds 3 bases and J sheds 5 bases, leaving 5 bases between their ends. The CDR3 holds 12 amino acids from the cysteine to the phenylalanine. Only the CDR3 part of the read is kept: 36 bases, read in frame from the first base. Reading the germline V gene gives CDR1 SGHAT and CDR2 FQNNGV. This clonotype showed up many times. The specificity of this receptor is unknown. No qualities accompany the bases; no much larger clone lies one base away. The data were produced on an Illumina HiSeq 1500. TCRdb reran the public reads through fastp at Q25 and MiXCR, keeping productive beta chains. Each entry is one CDR3 protein sequence, shown with its most common DNA and genes. In this sample the table shows 290,000 or so distinct CDR3 sequences, 25% of which occur a single time. The ten biggest clones cover 11% to 15% of the sample.

The sequence links TRBV11-2 to TRBJ2-1; the D gene is not confidently resolved. Sequenced material: PBMCs. The clonotype was recovered from a human donor in good health (CMV status not recorded). Some clones in this sample may be carry-over from other donors' samples. The nucleotide sequence is TGTGCCAGCAGCTTCCTCAACAATGAGCAGTTCTTC. The translation is CASSFLNNEQFF.